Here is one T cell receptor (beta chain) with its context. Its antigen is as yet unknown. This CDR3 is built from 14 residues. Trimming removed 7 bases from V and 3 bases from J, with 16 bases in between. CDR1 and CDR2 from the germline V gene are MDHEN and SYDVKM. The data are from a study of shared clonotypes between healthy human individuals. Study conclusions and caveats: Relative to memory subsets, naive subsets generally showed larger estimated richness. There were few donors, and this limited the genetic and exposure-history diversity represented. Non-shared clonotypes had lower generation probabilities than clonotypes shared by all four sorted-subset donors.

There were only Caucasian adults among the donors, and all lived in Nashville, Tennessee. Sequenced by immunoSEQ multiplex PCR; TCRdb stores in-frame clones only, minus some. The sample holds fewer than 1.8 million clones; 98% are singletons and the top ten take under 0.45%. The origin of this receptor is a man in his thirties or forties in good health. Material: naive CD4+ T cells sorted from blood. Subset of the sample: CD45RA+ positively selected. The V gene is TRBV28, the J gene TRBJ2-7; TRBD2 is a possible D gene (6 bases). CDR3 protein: CASKTTAGIYEQYF. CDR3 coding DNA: TGTGCCAGCAAAACAACAGCGGGTATCTACGAGCAGTACTTC.